One and the same sample provided the 27 T cell receptor beta chains below, sequenced in a study of cytomegalovirus exposure and HLA in healthy donors. The PCR was carried out with 60 Vbeta primers and 13 Jbeta primers. This table comes from immunoSEQ multiplex PCR, and its TCRdb copy is limited to in-frame clones, with some not included. The table lists 100,000 to 120,000 clones, more than 75% of them singletons. The sample consisted of PBMCs. Every receptor here comes from a man aged 35-49 years in good health and CMV-seronegative.

This clone was seen only a few times. CDR3 sequence (DNA): TGTGCCAGCAGCAACAGGGGGACCATGAACACTGAAGCTTTCTTT. This codes for CASSNRGTMNTEAFF. This chain connects TRBV7-8 to TRBJ1-1, with 8 bases lining up with TRBD1. Trimming took 5 bases from V and 0 from J; bases not matched to a gene: 5. Germline-derived CDR1 and CDR2 are SGHVS and FQNEAQ. The CDR3 runs to 15 residues.

V and J are TRBV14 and TRBJ2-3; 9 bases fit TRBD2. The CDR3 has 15 residues. V lost 4 bases and J lost 2; bases outside the gene matches: 4. Germline V CDR1 and CDR2: SGHDN, FVKESK. The CDR3 region is CASSLRLADTDTQYF. The CDR3 DNA reads as TGTGCCAGCAGCCTCCGACTAGCGGACACAGATACGCAGTATTTT. Looking up the rest from reference TRBV14 and TRBJ2-3 gives the full variable domain: EAGVTQFPSHSVIEKGQTVTLRCDPISGHDNLYWYRRVMGKEIKFLLHFVKESKQDESGMPNNRFLAERTGGTYSTLKVQPAELEDSGVYFCASSLRLADTDTQYFGPGTRLTVL.

This chain links TRBV25-1 with TRBJ2-1; tentative D call: TRBD1 (5 bases). This CDR3 has 13 residues. The ends were cut back, 4 bases at V and 4 bases at J, with 8 bases in the middle. Germline V CDR1 and CDR2: MGHDK, SYGVNS. The CDR3 is CASSARTYNEQFF. The CDR3 nucleotides read TGTGCCAGCAGTGCCAGGACATACAATGAGCAGTTCTTC.

The CDR3 here is CASSSRGGRQGYNEQFF. The DNA for the CDR3 is TGTGCCAGCAGCTCAAGGGGGGGTAGGCAGGGTTACAATGAGCAGTTCTTC. The J gene is TRBJ2-1, the V gene TRBV7-2; possible D gene TRBD2, 7 bases. This CDR3 is 17 amino acids long. The V gene's germline CDR1 is SGHTA and CDR2 FQGNSA. V gave up 4 bases and J gave up 4 bases, with 20 bases separating them. The entire variable domain, with the rest obtained from reference TRBV7-2 and TRBJ2-1, is as follows: GAGVSQSPSNKVTEKGKDVELRCDPISGHTALYWYRQSLGQGLEFLIYFQGNSAPDKSGLPSDRFSAERTGGSVSTLTIQRTQQEDSAVYLCASSSRGGRQGYNEQFFGPGTRLTVL.

The genes are TRBV6-1 and TRBJ2-5; 7 bases map to TRBD1. J was trimmed by 2 bases and V by 2 bases; bases with no gene match: 5. Per the germline V gene, CDR1 is MNHNS and CDR2 is SASEGT. The CDR3 is made up of 15 amino acids. The CDR3 sequence: CASSESGRGQETQYF. The CDR3 bases are TGTGCCAGCAGTGAAAGTGGCAGGGGGCAAGAGACCCAGTACTTC.

The rearrangement links TRBV21-1 to TRBJ1-3; the tabulated D call, TRBD1, remains unverified against the DNA. TRBV21-1 corresponds to a pseudogene. This CDR3 is 16 amino acids long. CDR3 sequence (DNA): TGTGCCAGCAGCAGGGGACAGGGCCTCTCTGGAAACACCATATATTTT. It is translated as CASSRGQGLSGNTIYF.

The V and J genes are TRBV10-3 and TRBJ2-2; 10 bases are shared with TRBD1. The CDR3 is made up of 14 amino acids. The V segment lost 11 bases and the J segment 2 bases; nucleotides outside the gene matches: 5. Germline values: CDR1 ENHRY, CDR2 SYGVKD. CDR3 bases: TGTGCCTCAGGGACAGGGGCCAACACCGGGGAGCTGTTTTTT. Its translation: CASGTGANTGELFF.

The V gene is TRBV6-5, the J gene TRBJ1-1, with no clear D. CDR1 is MNHEY, CDR2 SVGAGI, per germline. The CDR3 contains 13 residues. V was shortened by 4 bases and J by 7 bases, with 13 bases between the two germline ends. For the CDR3, the DNA is TGTGCCAGCAGTTCCCCTTTAAAAATTGAAGCTTTCTTT. It translates to CASSSPLKIEAFF.

The chain has TRBV6-5 and TRBJ2-5; 8 bases line up with TRBD2. This CDR3 comprises 16 residues. Germline assignment: CDR1 MNHEY and CDR2 SVGAGI. Germline trimming cut 4 bases from V and 1 base from J; bases unmatched to any gene: 8. The DNA for the CDR3 is TGTGCCAGCAGTTCCGGGGGGGGTAGAATCCAAGAGACCCAGTACTTC. This gives the protein CASSSGGGRIQETQYF.

The chain joins TRBV5-6 to TRBJ2-7; no clear D gene. The ends were cut back, 1 base at V and 2 bases at J, with 7 bases in the middle. CDR1 is SGHDT and CDR2 is YYEEEE in the germline V gene. The CDR3 sequence is 13 residues long. DNA of the CDR3: TGTGCCAGCAGCTTGTGGAGTACCTACGAGCAGTACTTC. Translating it yields CASSLWSTYEQYF.

The genes are TRBV28 and TRBJ1-3; TRBD1 agrees at 8 bases. The CDR3 is 16 residues long. V shed 6 bases and J 2 bases; nucleotides not matched to a gene: 9. Germline CDR1 reads MDHEN; CDR2 reads SYDVKM. As DNA, the CDR3 is TGTGCCAGCAGCCCGGCTGAGGACAGGGCTGGAAACACCATATATTTT. It encodes CASSPAEDRAGNTIYF.

The CDR3 DNA follows: TGTGCCAGTAGTAGCCGGGACAGGGGGCTCGGACAGCCCCAGCATTTT. Translation: CASSSRDRGLGQPQHF. The J gene is TRBJ1-5, the V gene TRBV19, with 12 positions matching TRBD1. The germline V gene encodes CDR1 LNHDA and CDR2 SQIVND (reference sequence). Unmatched junction bases numbered 8, after V lost 4 bases and J lost 7 bases. The CDR3 length is 16 residues.

The chain combines TRBV6-6 with TRBJ1-1; TRBD1 matches at 8 bases. From germline, CDR1 is MNHNY and CDR2 SVGAGI (reference sequence). Unmatched junction bases numbered 7, after V lost 6 bases and J lost 4 bases. CDR3 length: 14 amino acids. The CDR3 DNA reads TGTGCCAGCAGCTTTGACAGGGGTCGCACTGAAGCTTTCTTT. It yields the protein CASSFDRGRTEAFF.

The rearrangement links TRBV7-2 to TRBJ1-1, with D tentatively TRBD1 (5 bases). V was clipped by 1 base and J by 0 bases, with 9 bases between them. The CDR3 has 15 amino acids. CDR1 is SGHTA, CDR2 FQGNSA, per germline. CDR3 DNA sequence: TGTGCCAGCAGCTTAGACCCGACAGTGAACACTGAAGCTTTCTTT. Translation gives CASSLDPTVNTEAFF.

V and J are TRBV5-1 and TRBJ1-2, with unresolved D. Per germline, CDR1 SGHRS and CDR2 YFSETQ. V was shortened by 2 bases and J by 0 bases, with 8 bases between the two germline ends. The length of the CDR3 is 14 residues. The CDR3 DNA is TGCGCCAGCAGCTTTACAGATTCTAACTATGGCTACACCTTC. Translating gives CASSFTDSNYGYTF.

This clone is a singleton in its sample. The chain joins TRBV25-1 to TRBJ2-5, with TRBD1 identical over 9 bases. After removal of 1 base from V and 4 bases from J, the junction contained 7 bases not matched to a gene. Germline-derived CDR1 and CDR2 are MGHDK and SYGVNS. This CDR3 region has 16 residues. The CDR3 DNA reads TGTGCCAGCAGTGAATTCCGCACAGGGGGCCTAGAGACCCAGTACTTC. Its protein is CASSEFRTGGLETQYF.

V gene TRBV6-5 combines with J gene TRBJ1-2, with D perhaps matching TRBD1 (5 bases). From germline, CDR1 is MNHEY and CDR2 SVGAGI. The CDR3 is 13 residues long. Trimming pared 8 bases from V and 3 bases from J, leaving 13 bases between. The CDR3 spells CASQGIRDYGYTF. The CDR3 DNA is TGTGCCAGCCAGGGCATTCGGGACTATGGCTACACCTTC.

The chain employs TRBV5-1 and TRBJ1-6; 8 bases fit TRBD1. This CDR3 is built from 15 residues. Germline CDR1 reads SGHRS; CDR2 reads YFSETQ. V shed 0 bases and J 8 bases; nucleotides not matched to a gene: 4. The CDR3, as DNA: TGCGCCAGCAGCTTGGGGGGACAGGAATATTCACCCCTCCACTTT. Its translation: CASSLGGQEYSPLHF. Complete variable domain (other parts from reference TRBV5-1 and TRBJ1-6): KAGVTQTPRYLIKTRGQQVTLSCSPISGHRSVSWYQQTPGQGLQFLFEYFSETQRNKGNFPGRFSGRQFSNSRSEMNVSTLELGDSALYLCASSLGGQEYSPLHFGNGTRLTVT.

The genes are TRBV30 and TRBJ1-1, with a tentative D call TRBD1 (6 bases). The CDR3 sequence is 15 residues long. CDR1 is GTSNPN and CDR2 is SVGIG in the germline V gene (reference sequence). Trimming took 1 base from V and 1 from J, leaving 13 bases between them. CDR3 bases: TGTGCCTGGAGTGCCCCCGAACAGGGGAACACTGAAGCTTTCTTT. As protein: CAWSAPEQGNTEAFF. Full variable domain (missing parts from reference TRBV30 and TRBJ1-1): SQTIHQWPATLVQPVGSPLSLECTVEGTSNPNLYWYRQAAGRGLQLLFYSVGIGQISSEVPQNLSASRPQDRQFILSSKKLLLSDSGFYLCAWSAPEQGNTEAFFGQGTRLTVV.

This chain links TRBV21-1 with TRBJ2-5; TRBD1 reflects the table's D call only, with no check against the DNA. TRBV21-1 counts as a pseudogene. CDR3 length: 14 amino acids. CDR3: CASSYGQPHETQYF. CDR3 DNA: TGTGCCAGCAGCTATGGACAGCCTCACGAGACCCAGTACTTC.

This chain uses TRBV9 with TRBJ2-1, with D possibly TRBD2 on 6 matching bases. The V gene's germline CDR1 is SGDLS and CDR2 YYNGEE. Trimming left V 2 bases short and J 4 bases short, with 13 bases between. This CDR3 is 15 amino acids long. CDR3 in amino acids: CASSVAASEYNEQFF. The CDR3 DNA reads TGTGCCAGCAGCGTGGCGGCTAGCGAGTACAATGAGCAGTTCTTC.

This chain uses TRBV28 with TRBJ1-6; 7 nucleotides agree with TRBD1. CDR1 MDHEN and CDR2 SYDVKM come from the germline V gene. The junction had 9 bases not matched to a gene; V was cut back by 3 bases and J by 10 bases. The CDR3 is 15 residues long. The CDR3 reads CASSFYTGEASPLHF. Here the CDR3 DNA reads TGTGCCAGCAGTTTCTATACAGGGGAAGCCTCACCCCTCCACTTT.

The genes are TRBV6-5 and TRBJ1-1; TRBD1 matches 8 bases. The ends lost 5 bases at V and 6 bases at J; junction bases unmatched: 8. The CDR3 has 14 residues. From germline, CDR1 is MNHEY and CDR2 SVGAGI. The CDR3 region is CASSRDRSRSEAFF. The CDR3 DNA reads as TGTGCCAGCAGTCGGGACAGGAGCAGATCTGAAGCTTTCTTT.

This sequence joins TRBV9 and TRBJ2-5; 8 bases fit TRBD1. Germline V lookup: CDR1 SGDLS, CDR2 YYNGEE. V was pared by 7 bases and J by 5 bases, with 4 bases of the junction left unmatched. The length of the CDR3 is 12 residues. As DNA, the CDR3 is TGTGCCAGCGGACAGGGCCCGGAGACCCAGTACTTC. This codes for CASGQGPETQYF.

This clone was detected only once. The V gene is TRBV30, the J gene TRBJ1-1; no reliable D call. With 1 base removed from V and 1 base from J, the gap between germline ends came to 4 bases. CDR1 is GTSNPN, CDR2 SVGIG, per germline (reference sequence). The CDR3 spans 12 residues. The CDR3 sequence is CAWSAGNTEAFF. The CDR3 DNA is TGTGCCTGGAGTGCGGGGAACACTGAAGCTTTCTTT. Full variable domain (rest looked up from reference TRBV30 and TRBJ1-1): SQTIHQWPATLVQPVGSPLSLECTVEGTSNPNLYWYRQAAGRGLQLLFYSVGIGQISSEVPQNLSASRPQDRQFILSSKKLLLSDSGFYLCAWSAGNTEAFFGQGTRLTVV.

This rearrangement joins TRBV28 to TRBJ2-1; the D gene is possibly TRBD1 (5 bases). The CDR3 is 12 residues long. V dropped 6 bases and J dropped 7 bases, with 10 bases sitting between them. The germline V gene encodes CDR1 MDHEN and CDR2 SYDVKM. The CDR3 DNA follows: TGTGCCAGCAGAGTCCAGGGAAATGAGCAGTTCTTC. Its protein product is CASRVQGNEQFF. The full variable domain, in which reference TRBV28 and TRBJ2-1 provide the parts outside the CDR3, is DVKVTQSSRYLVKRTGEKVFLECVQDMDHENMFWYRQDPGLGLRLIYFSYDVKMKEKGDIPEGYSVSREKKERFSLILESASTNQTSMYLCASRVQGNEQFFGPGTRLTVL.

As regards this clone: Other DNA variants within this sample encode the same CDR3. V is TRBV29-1 and J is TRBJ1-1; D may be TRBD1 (5 bases). V shed 3 bases and J shed 6 bases, with 8 bases lying between them. Looked up from germline, CDR1 is SQVTM and CDR2 is ANQGSEA. The CDR3 has 11 residues. The CDR3 loop reads CSVDRGAEAFF. Here the CDR3 DNA reads TGCAGCGTTGACCGGGGGGCTGAAGCTTTCTTT.